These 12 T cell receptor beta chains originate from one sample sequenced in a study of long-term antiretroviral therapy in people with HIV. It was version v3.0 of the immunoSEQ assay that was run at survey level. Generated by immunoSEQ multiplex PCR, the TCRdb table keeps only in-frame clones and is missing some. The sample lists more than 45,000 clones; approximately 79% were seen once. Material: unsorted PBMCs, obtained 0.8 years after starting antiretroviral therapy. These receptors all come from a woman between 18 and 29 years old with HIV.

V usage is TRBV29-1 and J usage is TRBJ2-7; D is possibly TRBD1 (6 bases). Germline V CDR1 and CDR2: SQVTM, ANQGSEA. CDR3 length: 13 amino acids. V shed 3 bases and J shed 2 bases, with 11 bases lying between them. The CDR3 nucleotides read TGCAGCGTTGAGGTAGGGACACCCTACGAGCAGTACTTC. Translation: CSVEVGTPYEQYF.

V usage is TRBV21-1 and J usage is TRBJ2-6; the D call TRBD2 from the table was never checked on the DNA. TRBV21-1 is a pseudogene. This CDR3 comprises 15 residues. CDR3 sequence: CASSCEDRGANVLTF. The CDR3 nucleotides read TGTGCCAGCAGCTGCGAGGATCGGGGGGCCAACGTCCTGACTTTC.

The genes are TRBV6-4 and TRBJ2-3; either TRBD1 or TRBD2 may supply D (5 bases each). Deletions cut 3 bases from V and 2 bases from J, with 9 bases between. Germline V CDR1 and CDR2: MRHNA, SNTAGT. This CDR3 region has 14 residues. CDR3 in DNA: TGTGCCAGCAGTGAGGGGACCACCACAGATACGCAGTATTTT. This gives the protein CASSEGTTTDTQYF.

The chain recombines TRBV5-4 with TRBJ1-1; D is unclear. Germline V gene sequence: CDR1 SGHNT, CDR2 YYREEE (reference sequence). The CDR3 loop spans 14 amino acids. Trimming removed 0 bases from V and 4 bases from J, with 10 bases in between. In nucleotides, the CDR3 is TGTGCCAGCAGCTTGGAGGCAGCGGCCACTGAAGCTTTCTTT. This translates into CASSLEAAATEAFF.

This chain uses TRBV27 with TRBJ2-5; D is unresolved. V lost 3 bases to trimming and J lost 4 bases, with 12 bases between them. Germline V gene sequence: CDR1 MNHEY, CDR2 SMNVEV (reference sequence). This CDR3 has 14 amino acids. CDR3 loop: CASSLGGETETQYF. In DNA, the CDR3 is TGTGCCAGCAGTTTGGGTGGGGAAACAGAGACCCAGTACTTC.

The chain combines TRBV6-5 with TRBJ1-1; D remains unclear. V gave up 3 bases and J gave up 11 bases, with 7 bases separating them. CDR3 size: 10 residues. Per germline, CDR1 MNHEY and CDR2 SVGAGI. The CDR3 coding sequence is TGTGCCAGCAGTTATGGAGGGGCTTTCTTT. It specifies CASSYGGAFF.

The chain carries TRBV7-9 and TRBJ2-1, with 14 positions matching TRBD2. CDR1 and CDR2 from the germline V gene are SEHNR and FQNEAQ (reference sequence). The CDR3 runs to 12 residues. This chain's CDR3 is CATSGRVAEQFF. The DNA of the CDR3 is TGTGCGACTAGCGGGAGGGTTGCTGAGCAGTTCTTC. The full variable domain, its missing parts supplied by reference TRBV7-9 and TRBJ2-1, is DTGVSQNPRHKITKRGQNVTFRCDPISEHNRLYWYRQTLGQGPEFLTYFQNEAQLEKSRLLSDRFSAERPKGSFSTLEIQRTEQGDSAMYLCATSGRVAEQFFGPGTRLTVL.

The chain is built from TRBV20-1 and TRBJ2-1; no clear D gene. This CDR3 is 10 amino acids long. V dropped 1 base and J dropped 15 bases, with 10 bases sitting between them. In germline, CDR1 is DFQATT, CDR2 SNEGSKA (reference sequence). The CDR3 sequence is CSARGSVPFF. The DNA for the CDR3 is TGCAGTGCTAGAGGTTCTGTTCCGTTCTTC.

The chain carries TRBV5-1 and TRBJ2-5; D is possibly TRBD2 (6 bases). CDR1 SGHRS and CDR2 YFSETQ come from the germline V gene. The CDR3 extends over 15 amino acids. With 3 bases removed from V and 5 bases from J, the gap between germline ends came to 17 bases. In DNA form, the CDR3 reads TGCGCCAGCAGCTCAACCCCAAGGGCGGGGGAGACCCAGTACTTC. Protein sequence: CASSSTPRAGETQYF.

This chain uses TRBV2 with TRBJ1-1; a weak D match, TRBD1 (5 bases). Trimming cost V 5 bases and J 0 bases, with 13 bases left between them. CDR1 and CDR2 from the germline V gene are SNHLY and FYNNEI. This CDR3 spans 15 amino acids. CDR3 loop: CASSRLTAMNTEAFF. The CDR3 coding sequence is TGTGCCAGCAGTCGACTGACAGCTATGAACACTGAAGCTTTCTTT. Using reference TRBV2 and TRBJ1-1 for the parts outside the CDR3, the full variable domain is EPEVTQTPSHQVTQMGQEVILRCVPISNHLYFYWYRQILGQKVEFLVSFYNNEISEKSEIFDDQFSVERPDGSNFTLKIRSTKLEDSAMYFCASSRLTAMNTEAFFGQGTRLTVV.

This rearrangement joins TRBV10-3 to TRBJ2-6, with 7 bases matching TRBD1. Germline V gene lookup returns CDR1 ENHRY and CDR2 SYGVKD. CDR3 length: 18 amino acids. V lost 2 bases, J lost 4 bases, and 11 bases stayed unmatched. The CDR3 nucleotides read TGTGCCATCAGTGAGCCATTACTGACAGGGACGGGGGCCAACGTCCTGACTTTC. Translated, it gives CAISEPLLTGTGANVLTF.

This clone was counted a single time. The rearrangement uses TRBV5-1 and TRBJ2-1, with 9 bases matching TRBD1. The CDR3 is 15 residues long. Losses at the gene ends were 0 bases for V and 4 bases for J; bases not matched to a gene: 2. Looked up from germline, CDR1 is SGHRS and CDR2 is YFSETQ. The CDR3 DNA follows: TGCGCCAGCAGCTTGGGGGACAGGGAATACAATGAGCAGTTCTTC. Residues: CASSLGDREYNEQFF.